One and the same sample provided the 25 T cell receptor beta chains below, sequenced in a study of shared clonotypes between healthy human individuals. Profiled with immunoSEQ multiplex PCR; TCRdb holds only in-frame clones, not every one. The top ten hold approximately 0.13% of the sample, which has a few million clones, approximately 96% seen once. The sequenced sample was naive CD4+ T cells sorted from blood. The sample's subset: CD45RA+ positively selected. The receptors originated from a young man in good health.

The V and J genes are TRBV4-1 and TRBJ2-5, with a weak D call TRBD2 (5 bases). Germline assignment: CDR1 MGHRA and CDR2 YSYEKL. V lost 1 base, J lost 5 bases, and 11 bases lay in between. This CDR3 is built from 14 residues. Here the CDR3 DNA reads TGCGCCAGCAGCCAAGGGCGTAGCGCGGAGACCCAGTACTTC. As protein: CASSQGRSAETQYF.

This chain connects TRBV11-2 to TRBJ1-6; perhaps TRBD1 as D (6 bases). CDR3 length equals 15 residues. The V end lost 5 bases, the J end lost 10 bases, and 18 bases lay between the germline ends. Per germline, CDR1 SGHAT and CDR2 FQNNGV. CDR3 sequence (DNA): TGTGCCAGCAGCCTACCTGACAGGAATTACTCACCCCTCCACTTT. It encodes CASSLPDRNYSPLHF.

This chain links TRBV4-3 with TRBJ1-1; D is uncertain. This CDR3 has 15 residues. V was shortened by 4 bases and J by 1 base, with 13 bases between the two germline ends. Germline loops: CDR1 LGHNA, CDR2 YSLEER. The CDR3 reads CASSRKNSGNTEAFF. The DNA for the CDR3 is TGCGCCAGCAGCCGTAAGAACTCAGGGAACACTGAAGCTTTCTTT.

The V call is TRBV6-4, the J call TRBJ2-1; D uncertain. This CDR3 region has 15 residues. Trimming took off 3 bases at V and 6 bases at J, with 15 bases between the two ends. Germline loops: CDR1 MRHNA, CDR2 SNTAGT. Here the CDR3 reads CASSEQAVGFNEQFF. The CDR3 nucleotides are TGTGCCAGCAGTGAACAAGCAGTGGGTTTCAATGAGCAGTTCTTC.

The chain combines TRBV18 with TRBJ2-7; D remains unclear. The CDR3 length is 13 residues. Germline V gene sequence: CDR1 KGHSH, CDR2 LQKENI. Trimming shortened V by 6 bases and J by 3 bases, and 12 bases separated the two germline ends. The CDR3 DNA reads TGTGCCAGCTCCTCGGCTGTAGGCTACGAGCAGTACTTC. Residues: CASSSAVGYEQYF. Drawing the rest from reference TRBV18 and TRBJ2-7, the complete variable domain is NAGVMQNPRHLVRRRGQEARLRCSPMKGHSHVYWYRQLPEEGLKFMVYLQKENIIDESGMPKERFSAEFPKEGPSILRIQQVVRGDSAAYFCASSSAVGYEQYFGPGTRLTVT.

This clone has just one count. The rearrangement joins TRBV18 to TRBJ1-1; D remains ambiguous. Trimming left V 1 base short and J 3 bases short, with 18 bases between. This CDR3 comprises 17 residues. CDR1 KGHSH and CDR2 LQKENI come from the germline V gene. The CDR3 loop reads CASSPLHPPVADTEAFF. Here the CDR3 DNA reads TGTGCCAGCTCACCACTTCATCCCCCAGTGGCGGACACTGAAGCTTTCTTT.

The chain is built from TRBV6-5 and TRBJ1-4; 8 bases match TRBD1. The CDR3 length is 15 residues. The ends lost 6 bases at V and 1 base at J; junction bases unmatched: 4. Germline V lookup: CDR1 MNHEY, CDR2 SVGAGI. In nucleotides, the CDR3 is TGTGCCAGCAGGACAGGGGCGAGAACTAATGAAAAACTGTTTTTT. It translates to CASRTGARTNEKLFF.

This chain joins TRBV28 and TRBJ2-3, with no clear D. The CDR3 extends over 12 amino acids. V was clipped by 6 bases and J by 5 bases, with 9 bases between them. CDR1 and CDR2 (germline): MDHEN, SYDVKM. CDR3 sequence reads: CASSELKDTQYF. The DNA of the CDR3 is TGTGCCAGCAGCGAGCTGAAAGATACGCAGTATTTT.

This chain uses TRBV6-1 with TRBJ1-6; 7 positions agree with TRBD1. Germline values: CDR1 MNHNS, CDR2 SASEGT. Losses at the gene ends were 0 bases for V and 9 bases for J; bases not matched to a gene: 5. CDR3 length: 15 residues. DNA for the CDR3: TGTGCCAGCAGTGAAGCAGGGGGCGCGGGTTCACCCCTCCACTTT. Encoded protein: CASSEAGGAGSPLHF.

Regarding this clone: This sample includes further DNA sequences coding for the same CDR3. The V and J genes are TRBV9 and TRBJ2-3; D gene ambiguous. The CDR3 has 13 residues. Germline-derived CDR1 and CDR2 are SGDLS and YYNGEE. V was cut by 4 bases and J by 0 bases, with 6 bases left in between. The CDR3: CASSRSSTDTQYF. The CDR3 DNA reads TGTGCCAGCAGCCGGTCTAGCACAGATACGCAGTATTTT.

The CDR3 DNA follows: TGTGCCAGCAGCCCTAGGAGTGGTCGGTTCCAAGAGACCCAGTACTTC. It is translated as CASSPRSGRFQETQYF. The gene calls are TRBV7-2 and TRBJ2-5; D remains ambiguous. Germline CDR1 reads SGHTA; CDR2 reads FQGNSA. The CDR3 covers 16 residues. The ends were cut back, 5 bases at V and 1 base at J, with 17 bases in the middle. Full variable domain (missing parts from reference TRBV7-2 and TRBJ2-5): GAGVSQSPSNKVTEKGKDVELRCDPISGHTALYWYRQSLGQGLEFLIYFQGNSAPDKSGLPSDRFSAERTGGSVSTLTIQRTQQEDSAVYLCASSPRSGRFQETQYFGPGTRLLVL.

J is TRBJ2-7 and V is TRBV5-1; D is unclear. The V gene's germline CDR1 is SGHRS and CDR2 YFSETQ. V gave up 2 bases and J gave up 2 bases, with 14 bases separating them. CDR3 length equals 15 residues. DNA for the CDR3: TGCGCCAGCAGCTTCGAAGGGTCGGGTGCCTACGAGCAGTACTTC. The encoded protein is CASSFEGSGAYEQYF. Full variable domain (missing parts from reference TRBV5-1 and TRBJ2-7): KAGVTQTPRYLIKTRGQQVTLSCSPISGHRSVSWYQQTPGQGLQFLFEYFSETQRNKGNFPGRFSGRQFSNSRSEMNVSTLELGDSALYLCASSFEGSGAYEQYFGPGTRLTVT.

The V call is TRBV5-4, the J call TRBJ2-1; 9 bases map to TRBD2. Germline CDR1 SGHNT, CDR2 YYREEE (reference sequence). With 5 bases clipped from V and 6 bases from J, the junction kept 9 bases outside the gene matches. This CDR3 contains 15 residues. CDR3 region: CASRLSGGPFNEQFF. The CDR3 DNA reads TGTGCCAGCAGACTGAGCGGGGGGCCCTTCAATGAGCAGTTCTTC.

The chain links TRBV9 to TRBJ2-2; 9 bases align to TRBD2. Germline loops: CDR1 SGDLS, CDR2 YYNGEE. The CDR3 runs to 15 residues. J gave up 7 bases and V 5 bases, and 9 bases lay outside the gene matches. The CDR3 loop is CASRIGSGGFGELFF. The CDR3 DNA reads TGTGCCAGCAGAATCGGTAGCGGGGGTTTCGGGGAGCTGTTTTTT.

CDR3 sequence (DNA): TGTGCCAGCAGCGGCAGGGGGACAGGCGCTGGAAACACCATATATTTT. It translates to CASSGRGTGAGNTIYF. The chain couples TRBV9 to TRBJ1-3; 8 bases agree with TRBD1. The V gene's germline CDR1 is SGDLS and CDR2 YYNGEE. With 3 bases clipped from V and 2 bases from J, the junction kept 7 bases outside the gene matches. The CDR3 consists of 16 residues.

Written as DNA, the CDR3 is TGTGCCAGCAGGCCGGGACGTATGAATTCACCCCTCCACTTT. As protein: CASRPGRMNSPLHF. The V call is TRBV7-2, the J call TRBJ1-6; TRBD1 might be the D (5 bases). The CDR3 sequence is 14 residues long. V shed 6 bases and J shed 7 bases, with 13 bases lying between them. Germline V gives CDR1 SGHTA, CDR2 FQGNSA.

This chain joins TRBV25-1 and TRBJ2-1; D not certain. The CDR3 consists of 15 residues. Germline V gives CDR1 MGHDK, CDR2 SYGVNS. Trimming removed 0 bases at V and 9 bases at J, with 15 bases between. The CDR3 is CASSEYRAQESEQFF. For the CDR3, the DNA is TGTGCCAGCAGTGAATATCGGGCCCAAGAGAGTGAGCAGTTCTTC.

The rearrangement uses TRBV7-2 and TRBJ1-2; weak D call: TRBD1 (5 bases). V was pared by 1 base and J by 4 bases, with 13 bases between. The CDR3 runs 15 residues. CDR1 and CDR2 (germline): SGHTA, FQGNSA. DNA of the CDR3: TGTGCCAGCAGCTTAGGAACAGGCCCCTCCTATGGCTACACCTTC. Its protein product is CASSLGTGPSYGYTF.

With regard to this clone: The same CDR3 arises from other DNA sequences in this sample as well. The rearrangement links TRBV5-4 to TRBJ1-1, with D unresolved. The CDR3 sequence is 11 residues long. Trimming cost V 0 bases and J 5 bases, with 2 bases left between them. Germline V gives CDR1 SGHNT, CDR2 YYREEE (reference sequence). CDR3 coding DNA: TGTGCCAGCAGCTTGGATACTGAAGCTTTCTTT. Translating it yields CASSLDTEAFF.

The chain is built from TRBV6-5 and TRBJ2-7, with D unclear. CDR3 size: 16 residues. Per germline, CDR1 MNHEY and CDR2 SVGAGI. The ends were cut back, 0 bases at V and 3 bases at J, with 15 bases in the middle. The CDR3 here is CASSYSSGQVNYEQYF. CDR3 in DNA: TGTGCCAGCAGTTACTCGTCCGGGCAGGTCAACTACGAGCAGTACTTC.

The chain carries TRBV5-1 and TRBJ2-7; TRBD1 might be the D (5 bases). Trimming took off 0 bases at V and 0 bases at J, with 16 bases between the two ends. The CDR3 runs to 17 residues. Looked up from germline, CDR1 is SGHRS and CDR2 is YFSETQ. This chain's CDR3 is CASSLGSRTSSSYEQYF. CDR3 in DNA: TGCGCCAGCAGCTTGGGTTCTCGGACATCAAGCTCCTACGAGCAGTACTTC.

This clone was recorded once. The chain employs TRBV5-1 and TRBJ2-2; 11 nucleotides align to TRBD2. CDR1 and CDR2 from the germline V gene are SGHRS and YFSETQ. V trimming: 2 bases; J trimming: 0 bases; junction bases outside the gene matches: 9. The CDR3 loop spans 19 amino acids. CDR3 amino acids: CASSFGKGTSGPNTGELFF. In nucleotides, the CDR3 is TGCGCCAGCAGCTTCGGGAAAGGGACTAGCGGTCCGAACACCGGGGAGCTGTTTTTT.

This clone was counted only a few times. CDR3 sequence (DNA): TGTGCCAGCAGGGCTCTACAGGGGAGGTTGAACACTGAAGCTTTCTTT. Amino acid sequence: CASRALQGRLNTEAFF. This chain uses TRBV21-1 with TRBJ1-1; the table's TRBD1 call for D was not verified on the DNA. TRBV21-1 is a recognized pseudogene. The CDR3 is 16 residues long.

Concerning this clone: This CDR3 is also generated by other DNA sequences in the sample. The chain is built from TRBV7-6 and TRBJ2-5; D remains unclear. V gave up 5 bases and J gave up 5 bases, with 15 bases separating them. CDR1 is SGHVS, CDR2 FNYEAQ, per germline. This CDR3 has 14 residues. The CDR3 nucleotides read TGTGCCAGCAGCCTAACGCGCGTCGGGGAGACCCAGTACTTC. Its translation: CASSLTRVGETQYF.

The gene calls are TRBV30 and TRBJ1-3; a weak D match, TRBD1 (5 bases). The ends were cut back, 5 bases at V and 0 bases at J, with 11 bases in the middle. The CDR3 is 14 amino acids. Germline values: CDR1 GTSNPN, CDR2 SVGIG (reference sequence). The CDR3 nucleotides are TGTGCCTGGTGTGGGACTGTCTCTGGAAACACCATATATTTT. Translated, it gives CAWCGTVSGNTIYF.